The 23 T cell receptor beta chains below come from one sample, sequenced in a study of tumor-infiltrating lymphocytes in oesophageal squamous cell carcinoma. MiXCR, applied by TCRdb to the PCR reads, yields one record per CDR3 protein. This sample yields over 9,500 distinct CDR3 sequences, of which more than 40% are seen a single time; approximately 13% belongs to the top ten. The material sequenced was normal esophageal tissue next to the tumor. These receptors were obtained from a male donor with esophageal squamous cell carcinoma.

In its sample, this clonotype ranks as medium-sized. As DNA, the CDR3 is TGTGCCAGCAGCCAACCCCCGGGACTAGCGGGGGGGCCTAGCACAGATACGCAGTATTTT. Translation gives CASSQPPGLAGGPSTDTQYF. The chain employs TRBV7-9 and TRBJ2-3, with TRBD2 identical over 16 bases. The germline CDR1 and CDR2 sequences are SEHNR and FQNEAQ (reference sequence). The CDR3 is 20 amino acids. V was clipped by 5 bases and J by 0 bases; unmatched bases: 11.

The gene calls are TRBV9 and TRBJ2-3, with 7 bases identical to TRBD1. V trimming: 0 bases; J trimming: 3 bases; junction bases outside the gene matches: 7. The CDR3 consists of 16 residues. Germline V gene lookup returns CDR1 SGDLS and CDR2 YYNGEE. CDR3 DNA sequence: TGTGCCAGCAGCGTAGCTCCTGCCAGGGGGACAGATACGCAGTATTTT. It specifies CASSVAPARGTDTQYF.

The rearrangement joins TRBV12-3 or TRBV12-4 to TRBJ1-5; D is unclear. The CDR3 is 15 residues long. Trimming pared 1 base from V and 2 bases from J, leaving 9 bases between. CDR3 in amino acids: CASSLVGFGNQPQHF. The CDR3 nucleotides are TGTGCCAGCAGTTTAGTAGGGTTTGGCAATCAGCCCCAGCATTTT.

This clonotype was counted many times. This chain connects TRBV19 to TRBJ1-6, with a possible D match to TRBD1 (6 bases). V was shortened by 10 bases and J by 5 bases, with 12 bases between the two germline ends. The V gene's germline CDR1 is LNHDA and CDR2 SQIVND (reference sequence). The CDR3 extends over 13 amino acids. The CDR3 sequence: CATRQVDNSPLHF. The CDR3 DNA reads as TGTGCCACACGACAGGTGGATAATTCACCCCTCCACTTT. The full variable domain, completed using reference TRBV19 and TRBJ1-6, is DGGITQSPKYLFRKEGQNVTLSCEQNLNHDAMYWYRQDPGQGLRLIYYSQIVNDFQKGDIAEGYSVSREKKESFPLTVTSAQKNPTAFYLCATRQVDNSPLHFGNGTRLTVT.

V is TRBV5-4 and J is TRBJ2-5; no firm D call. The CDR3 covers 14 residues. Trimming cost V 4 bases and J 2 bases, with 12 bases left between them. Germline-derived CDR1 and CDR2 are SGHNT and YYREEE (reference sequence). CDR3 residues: CASSPNPVQETQYF. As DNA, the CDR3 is TGTGCCAGCAGCCCCAACCCGGTTCAAGAGACCCAGTACTTC.

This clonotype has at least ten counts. CDR3: CASKPMGGRSTDTQYF. The CDR3 region has the DNA TGTGCCAGCAAGCCAATGGGCGGGAGAAGCACAGATACGCAGTATTTT. The rearrangement links TRBV2 to TRBJ2-3, with TRBD2 matching 7 bases. V shed 7 bases and J 0 bases; nucleotides not matched to a gene: 10. Germline V gene lookup returns CDR1 SNHLY and CDR2 FYNNEI. CDR3 size: 16 residues.

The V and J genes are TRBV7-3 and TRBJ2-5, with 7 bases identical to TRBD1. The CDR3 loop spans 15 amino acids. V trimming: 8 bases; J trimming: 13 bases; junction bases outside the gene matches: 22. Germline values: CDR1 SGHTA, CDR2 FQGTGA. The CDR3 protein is CASRTGDLNTGELYF. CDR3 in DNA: TGTGCCAGCCGAACAGGGGACCTTAACACCGGGGAGCTGTACTTC.

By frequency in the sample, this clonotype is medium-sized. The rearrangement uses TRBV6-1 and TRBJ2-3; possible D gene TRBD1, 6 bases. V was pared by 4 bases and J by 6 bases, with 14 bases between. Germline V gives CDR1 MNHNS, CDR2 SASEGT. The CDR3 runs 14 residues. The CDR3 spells CASSGTASGDTQYF. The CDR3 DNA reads TGTGCCAGCAGTGGGACAGCTTCGGGGGATACGCAGTATTTT.

CDR3 DNA: TGTGCCAGCAGCTACGGGACACTCGACACAGATACGCAGTATTTT. The encoded protein is CASSYGTLDTDTQYF. The chain couples TRBV11-3 to TRBJ2-3, with D maybe TRBD1 (6 bases). This CDR3 contains 15 residues. With 4 bases removed from V and 2 bases from J, the gap between germline ends came to 13 bases. The V gene's germline CDR1 is SGHNT and CDR2 YENEEA. The full variable domain, with the rest looked up from reference TRBV11-3 and TRBJ2-3, is EAGVVQSPRYKIIEKKQPVAFWCNPISGHNTLYWYLQNLGQGPELLIRYENEEAVDDSQLPKDRFSAERLKGVDSTLKIQPAELGDSAVYLCASSYGTLDTDTQYFGPGTRLTVL.

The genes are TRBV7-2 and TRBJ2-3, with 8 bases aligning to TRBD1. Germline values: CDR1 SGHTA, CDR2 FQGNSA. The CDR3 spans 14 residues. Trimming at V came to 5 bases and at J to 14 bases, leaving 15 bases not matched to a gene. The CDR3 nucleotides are TGTGCCAGCAGCCGCGGACAGGGCGCCGGGGAGCTGTATTTT. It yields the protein CASSRGQGAGELYF.

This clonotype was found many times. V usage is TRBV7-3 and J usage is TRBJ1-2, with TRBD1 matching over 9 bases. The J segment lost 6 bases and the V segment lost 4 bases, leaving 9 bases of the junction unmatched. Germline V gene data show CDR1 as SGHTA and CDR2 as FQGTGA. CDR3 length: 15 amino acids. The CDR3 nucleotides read TGTGCCAGCAGCTCGACCGGGACAGGGTACAATGGCTACACCTTC. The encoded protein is CASSSTGTGYNGYTF. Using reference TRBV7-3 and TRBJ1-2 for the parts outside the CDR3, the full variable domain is GAGVSQTPSNKVTEKGKYVELRCDPISGHTALYWYRQSLGQGPEFLIYFQGTGAADDSGLPNDRFFAVRPEGSVSTLKIQRTERGDSAVYLCASSSTGTGYNGYTFGSGTRLTVV.

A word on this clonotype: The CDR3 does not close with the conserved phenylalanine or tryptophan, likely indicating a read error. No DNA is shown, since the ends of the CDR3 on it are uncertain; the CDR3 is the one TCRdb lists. The CDR3: CASSPGQMWSGMTGAEQFFGQ. The chain has TRBV7-3 and TRBJ1-1; the listed D gene, TRBD1, was not tested against the DNA. In germline, CDR1 is SGHTA, CDR2 FQGTGA. The CDR3 extends over 21 residues, inclusive of both ends.

CDR3 sequence (DNA): TGTGCCAGCAGTGAAGTAGTGCGGGGGGACTACGAGCAGTACTTC. Translation: CASSEVVRGDYEQYF. V is TRBV6-2 or TRBV6-3 and J is TRBJ2-7; the match to TRBD2 covers 8 bases. Trimming at V came to 5 bases and at J to 3 bases, leaving 9 bases not matched to a gene. The germline CDR1 and CDR2 sequences are MNHEY and SVGEGT. The CDR3 contains 15 residues.

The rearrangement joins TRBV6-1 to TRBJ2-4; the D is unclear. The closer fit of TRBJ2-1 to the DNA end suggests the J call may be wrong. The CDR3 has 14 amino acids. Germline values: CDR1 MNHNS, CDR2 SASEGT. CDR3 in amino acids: CASSEAVSYNEQFF. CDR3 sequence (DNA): TGTGCCAGCAGTGAAGCGGTCTCATACAATGAGCAGTTCTTC.

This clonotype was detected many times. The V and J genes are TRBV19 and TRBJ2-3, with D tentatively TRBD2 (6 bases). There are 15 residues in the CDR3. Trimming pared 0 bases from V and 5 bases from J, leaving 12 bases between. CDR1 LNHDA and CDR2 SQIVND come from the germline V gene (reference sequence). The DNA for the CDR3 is TGTGCCAGTAGTATAGAGGGTAGCGGAGGAGATACGCAGTATTTT. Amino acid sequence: CASSIEGSGGDTQYF.

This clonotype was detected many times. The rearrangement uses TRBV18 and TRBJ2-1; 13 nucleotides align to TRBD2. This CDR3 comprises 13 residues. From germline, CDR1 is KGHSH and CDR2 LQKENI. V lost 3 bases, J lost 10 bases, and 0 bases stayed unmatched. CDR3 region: CASSPTSGGEQFF. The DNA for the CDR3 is TGTGCCAGCTCACCGACTAGCGGGGGGGAGCAGTTCTTC.

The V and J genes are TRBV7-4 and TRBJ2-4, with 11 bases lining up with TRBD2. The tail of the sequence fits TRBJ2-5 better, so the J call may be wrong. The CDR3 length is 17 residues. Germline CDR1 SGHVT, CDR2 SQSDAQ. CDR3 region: CASSLSIAGGHGETQYF. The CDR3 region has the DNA TGTGCCAGCAGCTTATCCATAGCGGGAGGGCATGGGGAGACCCAGTACTTC.

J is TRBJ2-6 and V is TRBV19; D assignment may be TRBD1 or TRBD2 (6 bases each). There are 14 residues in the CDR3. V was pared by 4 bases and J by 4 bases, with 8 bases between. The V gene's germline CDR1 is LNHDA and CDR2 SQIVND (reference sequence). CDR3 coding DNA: TGTGCCAGTAGTAGGGGGGCCGGGGCCAACGTCCTGACTTTC. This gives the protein CASSRGAGANVLTF.

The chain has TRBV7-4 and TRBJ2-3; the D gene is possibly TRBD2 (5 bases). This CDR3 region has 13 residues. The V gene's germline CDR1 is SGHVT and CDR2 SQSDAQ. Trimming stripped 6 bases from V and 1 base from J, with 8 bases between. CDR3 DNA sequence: TGTGCCAGCAGGGCACTAGGCACAGATACGCAGTATTTT. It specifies CASRALGTDTQYF. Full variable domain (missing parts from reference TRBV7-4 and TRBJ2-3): GAGVSQSPRYKVAKRGRDVALRCDSISGHVTLYWYRQTLGQGSEVLTYSQSDAQRDKSGRPSGRFSAERPERSVSTLKIQRTEQGDSAVYLCASRALGTDTQYFGPGTRLTVL.

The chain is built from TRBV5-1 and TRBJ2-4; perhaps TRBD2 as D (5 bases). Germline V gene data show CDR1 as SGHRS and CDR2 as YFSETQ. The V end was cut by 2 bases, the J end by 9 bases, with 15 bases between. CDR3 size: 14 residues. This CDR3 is CASSFASGNSIQYF. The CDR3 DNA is TGCGCCAGCAGCTTCGCAAGCGGAAACAGCATTCAGTACTTC.

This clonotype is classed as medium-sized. For the CDR3, the DNA is TGTGCCAGCACCGGGGACAGCTTAAATCAGCCCCAGCATTTT. It encodes CASTGDSLNQPQHF. The rearrangement uses TRBV7-8 and TRBJ1-5, with 7 positions matching TRBD1. This CDR3 region has 14 residues. V dropped 7 bases and J dropped 4; count of bases not matched to a gene: 7. CDR1 is SGHVS and CDR2 is FQNEAQ in the germline V gene.

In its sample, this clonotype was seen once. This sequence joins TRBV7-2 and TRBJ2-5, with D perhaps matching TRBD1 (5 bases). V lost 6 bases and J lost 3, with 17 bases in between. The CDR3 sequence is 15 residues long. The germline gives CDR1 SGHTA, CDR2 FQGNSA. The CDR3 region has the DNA TGTGCCAGCAGTACCCAGGGTCTGAATGAAGAGACCCAGTACTTC. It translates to CASSTQGLNEETQYF.

CDR3 sequence reads: CATSRDRYQETQYF. CDR3 sequence (DNA): TGTGCCACCAGCAGAGACAGGTACCAAGAGACCCAGTACTTC. This rearrangement joins TRBV15 to TRBJ2-5, with D uncertain. V was shortened by 0 bases and J by 0 bases, with 5 bases between the two germline ends. Germline V gene lookup returns CDR1 LNHNV and CDR2 YYDKDF (reference sequence). This CDR3 contains 14 residues.